This TCR beta chain was obtained from a study of identical twins. Study observations and caveats: Models underestimated TCR alpha sharing (out-of-frame) in monozygotic twins.

This clonotype was observed many times. Its matching antigen is unknown. Template switching, a step in the protocol, added a universal primer site, and cDNA carried unique molecular identifiers. A single record per CDR3 protein comes from TCRdb applying MiXCR to the 5' RACE reads. In the table there are approximately 690,000 distinct CDR3 sequences, 5.5% to 6.5% of which are singletons. The sample taken for sequencing was naive T cells sorted from blood. The sequence derives from a man between 18 and 29 years old in good health.

The CDR3 region is CASSLGMVGNEQFF. CDR3 nucleotide sequence: TGTGCCAGCAGCTTGGGGATGGTGGGGAATGAGCAGTTCTTC. The J gene is TRBJ2-1, the V gene TRBV5-5; D call uncertain. Trimming removed 0 bases from V and 7 bases from J, with 11 bases in between. CDR1 and CDR2 from the germline V gene are SGHKS and YYEKEE (reference sequence). This CDR3 is built from 14 residues.